This T cell receptor (beta chain) is drawn from a study of CD8+CD57+ T cells in acquired aplastic anemia. Overall study context: Sorted CD4+ and CD8+ cell DNA averaged roughly 3.2 ug. Study observations and caveats: Overlapping CD8+ CDR3 repertoires of patients and controls contained under 35 shared sequences.

Germline V CDR1 and CDR2: SGDLS, YYNGEE. The CDR3 is 15 amino acids. V gave up 4 bases and J gave up 8 bases; unmatched junction bases: 9. Note on this clonotype: What it binds is unknown.

CDR3 and TCR beta VDJ profiling relied on genomic DNA as the template. Each CDR3 protein is one row after TCRdb ran MiXCR on the reads. The table shows 400,000 to 450,000 distinct CDR3 sequences, with 65% to 80% occurring only once. The TCR originated in a human donor in good health, serving as a control. This chain links TRBV9 with TRBJ2-1, with 10 bases identical to TRBD1. The sequenced sample consisted of sorted CD4+, CD8+, or CD8+CD57+ T cells (not recorded which) from PBMCs. CDR3 residues: CASSLLGQGSHEQFF. The CDR3 nucleotides are TGTGCCAGCAGCTTATTGGGACAGGGGTCCCATGAGCAGTTCTTC.